A single T cell receptor (beta chain) is shown here with its context. The target antigen is unknown. J lost 0 bases, V lost 5 bases, and 16 bases had no gene match. The CDR3 sequence is 19 residues long. Germline V gene data show CDR1 as SGHAT and CDR2 as FQNNGV. The data stem from a study of lymphopenia after photon versus proton radiotherapy. Broader study findings: Post-nadir TCR diversity decline inversely tracked overall survival among those who died.

TCRdb's copy holds only in-frame clones and misses some; the assay was immunoSEQ multiplex PCR. The data hold approximately 65,000 clones, with about nine tenths observed a single time. The receptor comes from a man of 80 years or more with esophageal cancer. This sequence joins TRBV11-2 and TRBJ1-3; 7 nucleotides match TRBD1. The sequences come from peripheral blood, collected from a patient treated with proton-based radiotherapy. The DNA for the CDR3 is TGTGCCAGCAGCCGACTTAGGAACCGGGACAGAGCCTCTGGAAACACCATATATTTT. Amino acid sequence: CASSRLRNRDRASGNTIYF.